This TCR beta chain was sequenced in a study of type 1 and type 2 diabetes patients. Looking at the study overall: Samples came from type 1 diabetic, type 2 diabetic or nondiabetic people, recruited in China. The whole study generated approximately 20 million paired-end reads.

This clonotype was found a few times. Genomic DNA was the PCR template. Amplification of the beta chain CDR3 used 30 forward and 13 reverse multiplex primers. Using its own MiXCR run on the multiplex PCR reads, TCRdb lists one record per CDR3 protein. The table has fewer than 300,000 distinct CDR3 sequences, roughly 48% seen once. All diabetic donors were classified as either type 1 or type 2 diabetes. Anyone with other autoimmune disease or infection in the prior four weeks was excluded. This TCR came from a young man with type 2 diabetes. The sequenced sample consisted of peripheral blood mononuclear cells (PBMCs).

CDR3 loop: CASKSVAYEQYF. CDR3 nucleotide sequence: TGTGCCAGCAAATCTGTAGCCTACGAGCAGTACTTC. V is TRBV6-5 and J is TRBJ2-7; no firm D call. The length of the CDR3 is 12 residues. Trimming pared 7 bases from V and 2 bases from J, leaving 9 bases between. Germline CDR1 reads MNHEY; CDR2 reads SVGAGI.